The present T cell receptor (beta chain) was sequenced within a study of blood T cell repertoires in COVID-19. As for the study in general: Samples representing acute and convalescent COVID-19 were sourced from the United States, Italy and Spain.

The CDR3 spans 15 residues. The V and J ends lost 2 bases and 5 bases respectively, with 13 bases between them. Germline V CDR1 and CDR2: MNHEY, SVGEGT. In the source study's methods: Quantification of nucleated cells was approximated via reference gene primer amplification. Method: immunoSEQ multiplex PCR; TCRdb's copy keeps in-frame clones and lacks some. The V and J calls and clone size are taken from that table; D and trimming were inferred from the DNA. The sample contains tens of thousands of clones, roughly 87% of which appear only once. This chain uses TRBV6-2 or TRBV6-3 with TRBJ1-3; no definite D call. The sequence was collected from a man aged 50 to 60 with acute or convalescent COVID-19. The sample comprised peripheral blood. CDR3 protein: CASSYARGRRNTIYF. As DNA, the CDR3 is TGTGCCAGCAGTTACGCCCGAGGGCGGAGAAACACCATATATTTT.